The rows below give T cell receptor beta chains drawn from one sample of a study of metastatic and nonmetastatic thyroid tumors. TCRdb reanalyzed the PCR reads via MiXCR. Of about 26,000 clones listed, approximately 15% are singletons. The sequenced sample consisted of blood. These receptor sequences come from a female donor with papillary thyroid cancer or a benign thyroid nodule (not recorded which). Some clones in this sample may be carry-over from other donors' samples. CDR3s include the opening cysteine and the closing phenylalanine or tryptophan. A D gene is named only where the DNA matches it firmly. The size field is filled for only some rows; it gives once, few, many or a size class.

D gene	V gene	J gene	clone size	CDR3 DNA	CDR3 protein
TRBD2	TRBV28	TRBJ2-7	few	TGTGCCAGTAGTAGACTAGCCGGAGTGGGGGAGCAGTACTTC	CASSRLAGVGEQYF
NA	TRBV28	TRBJ1-2	many	TGTGCCAGCAGGTCAGACTATGGCTACACCTTC	CASRSDYGYTF
TRBD2	TRBV4-3	TRBJ2-1	NA	TGCGCCAGCAGCCCGGGACTAGCGGGGCTCAAGGGGCAGTTCTTC	CASSPGLAGLKGQFF
NA	TRBV28	TRBJ1-1	few	TGTGTCAGCAGGGTTAACACTGAAGCTTTCTTT	CVSRVNTEAFF
NA	TRBV19	TRBJ1-1	many	TGTGCCAGTAGTAGGGACACCAACACTGAAGCTTTCTTT	CASSRDTNTEAFF
NA	TRBV6-1	TRBJ2-5	many	TGTGCCAGCAGTCCCGGGGAGACCCAGTACTTC	CASSPGETQYF
NA	TRBV6-1	TRBJ1-4	many	TGTGCCAGCAGTCCGACAGTAACTAATGAAAAACTGTTTTTT	CASSPTVTNEKLFF
TRBD1	TRBV6-1	TRBJ2-7	many	TGTGCCAGCAGACGACAGGGGGCGGCCTACGAGCAGTACTTC	CASRRQGAAYEQYF
NA	TRBV6-1	TRBJ1-3	medium-sized	TGTGCCAGCAGTCGGGGGGTTGGAAACACCATATATTTT	CASSRGVGNTIYF
TRBD1	TRBV20-1	TRBJ1-1	many	TGCAGTGCCGCCGACAGGGCAGCAGACACTGAAGCTTTCTTT	CSAADRAADTEAFF
NA	TRBV24-1	TRBJ2-1	many	TGTGCCACCAGTGATGCTCAGGTCAATGAGCAGTTCTTC	CATSDAQVNEQFF
NA	TRBV27	TRBJ2-1	many	TGTGCCAGCAGGAAGGACTCCCAAGGAAGTGAGCAGTTCTTC	CASRKDSQGSEQFF
NA	TRBV28	TRBJ1-5	few	TGTGCCAGCAGACCTTCGGTCGGGCCCCAACTGCCACAGCATTTT	CASRPSVGPQLPQHF
NA	TRBV28	TRBJ2-7	medium-sized	TGTGCCAGCAGGACCGGGAGCTACGAGCAGTACTTC	CASRTGSYEQYF
NA	TRBV27	TRBJ2-1	many	TGTGCCAGCAGTTCGGGGCAGCGAAACGTCCCCACATACAATGAGCAGTTCTTC	CASSSGQRNVPTYNEQFF
NA	TRBV7-2	TRBJ2-7	many	TGTACCAGCAGCCCCGGAGGGGGCCCCTACGAGCAGTACTTC	CTSSPGGGPYEQYF
NA	TRBV2	TRBJ2-3	many	TGTGCCAGCAGATCGAGGGGGAGCACAGATACGCAGTATTTT	CASRSRGSTDTQYF
NA	TRBV3-1	TRBJ1-1	NA	TGTGCCAGCAGCGACGGAGAAGCTTTCTTT	CASSDGEAFF
TRBD2	TRBV6-6	TRBJ2-1	many	TGTGCCAGCAGTTACTTGGGCCTAGCGGGATCCAATGAGCAGTTCTTC	CASSYLGLAGSNEQFF
TRBD2	TRBV7-6	TRBJ2-1	few	TGTGCCAGCAGCTTAGAGGCGGGAGGGAGGAATGAGCAGTTCTTC	CASSLEAGGRNEQFF
TRBD1	TRBV7-2	TRBJ2-7	medium-sized	TGTGCCAGCAGCCGTACAGGGGTCGGTACCTACGAGCAGTACTTC	CASSRTGVGTYEQYF
NA	TRBV11-1	TRBJ1-1	many	TGTGCCAGCAGCCACACAGAAGATAACACTGAAGCTTTCTTT	CASSHTEDNTEAFF
TRBD2	TRBV18	TRBJ2-1	many	TGTGCCAGCTCACCTGGGGGGGGCTCCTACAATGAGCAGTTCTTC	CASSPGGGSYNEQFF
TRBD1	TRBV20-1	TRBJ1-1	NA	TGCAGTGCTGGGGGGACAGGGGCGCTGAACACTGAAGCTTTCTTT	CSAGGTGALNTEAFF
NA	TRBV18	TRBJ1-1	many	TGTGCCAGCTCACCGGGTCCGGCTACTGAAGCTTTCTTT	CASSPGPATEAFF
TRBD1	TRBV5-4	TRBJ2-7	NA	TGTGCCAGCAGCACGCGGGACAGGTCCTCCCACGATCAGTACTTC	CASSTRDRSSHDQYF
NA	TRBV28	TRBJ2-4	many	TGTGCCAGCAGCACCCCACCGGGACGGAAAAACATTCAGTACTTC	CASSTPPGRKNIQYF
NA	TRBV11-2	TRBJ2-7	many	NA	CASTLFGPGVYEQYF
TRBD1	TRBV6-1	TRBJ2-7	medium-sized	TGTGCCAGCAGCACCCGGGACAGGGACGAGCAGTACTTC	CASSTRDRDEQYF
NA	TRBV9	TRBJ1-1	many	TGTGCCAGCAGCGGGACGGTGAACACTGAAGCTTTCTTT	CASSGTVNTEAFF
TRBD1	TRBV20-1	TRBJ2-1	medium-sized	TGCAGTGCCACCCTTGGGGACAGGGACTACAATGAGCAGTTCTTC	CSATLGDRDYNEQFF
NA	TRBV27	TRBJ2-7	many	TGTGCCAGCAGTTTATCGGCAGGGGCGAGGAACGAGCAGTACTTC	CASSLSAGARNEQYF
NA	TRBV19	TRBJ1-5	few	TGTGCCAGTACCCTTGGGGAGACCAATCAGCCCCAGCATTTT	CASTLGETNQPQHF
NA	TRBV11-3	TRBJ2-1	many	TGTGCCAGCAGCCGGGGGCCGCCCAACAATGAGCAGTTCTTC	CASSRGPPNNEQFF
NA	TRBV6-1	TRBJ1-1	NA	TGTGCCAGCAGTGAAGTTGGATTACCGGAAGCTTTCTTC	CASSEVGLPEAFF
NA	TRBV18	TRBJ1-1	many	TGTGCCAGCTCACCACCTTCAGTCACTGAAGCTTTCTTT	CASSPPSVTEAFF
TRBD2	TRBV7-8	TRBJ2-7	medium-sized	TGTGCCAGCACCCTAGGGGTAGCGGGAAATCCCCACGAGCAGTACTTC	CASTLGVAGNPHEQYF
NA	TRBV7-2	TRBJ2-4	many	TGTGCCAGCAGCTTATACGGAGTTATAGCCAAAAACATTCAGTACTTC	CASSLYGVIAKNIQYF
NA	TRBV20-1	TRBJ1-2	NA	TGCAGTGCTCGTCGTGCAGGACTAAACTATGGCTACACCTTC	CSARRAGLNYGYTF
TRBD2	TRBV20-1	TRBJ2-1	many	TGCAGTGCTAGACAGTTCGGGACTAGCGGAAAAAACTCCTACAATGAGCAGTTCTTC	CSARQFGTSGKNSYNEQFF